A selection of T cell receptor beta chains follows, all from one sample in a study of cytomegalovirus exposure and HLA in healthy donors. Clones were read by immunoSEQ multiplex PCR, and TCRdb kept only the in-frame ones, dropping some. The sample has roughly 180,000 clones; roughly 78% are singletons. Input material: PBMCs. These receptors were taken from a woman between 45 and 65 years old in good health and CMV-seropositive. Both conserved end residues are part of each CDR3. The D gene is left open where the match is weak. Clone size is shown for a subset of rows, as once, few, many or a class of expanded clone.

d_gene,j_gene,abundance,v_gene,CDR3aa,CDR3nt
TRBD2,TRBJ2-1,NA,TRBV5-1,CASSWRLAGGYNEQFF,TGCGCCAGCAGCTGGAGACTAGCGGGGGGGTACAATGAGCAGTTCTTC
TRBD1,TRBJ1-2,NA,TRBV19,CASSKAGTGANYGYTF,TGTGCCAGTAGTAAGGCCGGGACAGGGGCCAACTATGGCTACACCTTC
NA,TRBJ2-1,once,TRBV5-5,CASSFRVNEQFF,TGTGCCAGCAGCTTTCGAGTCAATGAGCAGTTCTTC
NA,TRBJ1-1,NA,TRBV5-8,CASSSGSPLNTEAFF,TGTGCCAGCAGTTCCGGGAGCCCCTTGAACACTGAAGCTTTCTTT
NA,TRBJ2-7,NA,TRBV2,CASTEYRDYEQYF,TGTGCCAGCACGGAGTACCGGGACTACGAGCAGTACTTC
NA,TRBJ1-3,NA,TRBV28,CATRDGSSGSTIYF,TGTGCCACCAGGGACGGGAGCTCTGGAAGCACCATATATTTT
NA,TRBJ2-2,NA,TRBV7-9,CASSLVRGATNTGELFF,TGTGCCAGCAGCTTAGTTCGGGGTGCTACGAACACCGGGGAGCTGTTTTTT
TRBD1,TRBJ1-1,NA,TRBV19,CASSKQGFAEAFF,TGTGCCAGTAGTAAACAGGGGTTTGCTGAAGCTTTCTTT
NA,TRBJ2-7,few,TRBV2,CASTRGGGLLHEQYF,TGTGCCAGCACTCGAGGGGGGGGACTGCTACACGAGCAGTACTTC
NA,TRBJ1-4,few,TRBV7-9,CASSLRRTGGTNEKLFF,TGTGCCAGCAGCTTGCGAAGGACGGGAGGAACTAATGAAAAACTGTTTTTT
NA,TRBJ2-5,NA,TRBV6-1,CASPVGGAEQETQYF,TGTGCCAGCCCCGTTGGGGGGGCCGAGCAAGAGACCCAGTACTTC
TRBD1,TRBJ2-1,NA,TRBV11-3,CASSLDGQGAYNEQFF,TGTGCCAGCAGCTTAGACGGACAGGGGGCTTATAATGAGCAGTTCTTC
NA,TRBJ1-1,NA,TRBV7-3,CASSPNPGQEGTEAFF,TGTGCCAGCAGCCCTAACCCCGGGCAGGAGGGCACTGAAGCTTTCTTT
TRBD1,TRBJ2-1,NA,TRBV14,CASSHTGGNEQFF,TGTGCCAGCAGCCACACAGGGGGCAATGAGCAGTTCTTC
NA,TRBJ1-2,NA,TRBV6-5,CASGRGVIGYGYTF,TGTGCCAGTGGCCGGGGTGTGATCGGATATGGCTACACCTTC
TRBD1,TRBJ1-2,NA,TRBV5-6,CASSLTGTGGYTF,TGTGCCAGCAGCCTGACAGGGACGGGTGGCTACACCTTC
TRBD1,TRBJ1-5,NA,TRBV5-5,CASSMDRGNQPQHF,TGTGCCAGCAGCATGGACAGGGGCAATCAGCCCCAGCATTTT
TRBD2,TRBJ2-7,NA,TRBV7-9,CASSLVRSGVGHEQYF,TGTGCCAGCAGCTTAGTGCGTAGCGGGGTAGGCCACGAGCAGTACTTC
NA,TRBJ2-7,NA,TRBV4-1,CASSHRQGADYEQYF,TGCGCCAGCAGCCATCGTCAAGGGGCAGATTACGAGCAGTACTTC
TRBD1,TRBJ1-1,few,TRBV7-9,CASSLGTGNTEAFF,TGTGCCAGCAGCCTCGGGACAGGGAACACTGAAGCTTTCTTT
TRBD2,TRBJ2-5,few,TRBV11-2,CASDGGGGYQETQYF,TGTGCCAGCGATGGCGGGGGAGGGTACCAAGAGACCCAGTACTTC
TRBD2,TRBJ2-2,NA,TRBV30,CAWSPRGGRTGELFF,TGTGCCTGGAGCCCCCGGGGGGGTAGGACCGGGGAGCTGTTTTTT
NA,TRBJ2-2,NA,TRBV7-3,CASSPGLAGELFF,TGTGCCAGCAGCCCCGGACTGGCCGGGGAGCTGTTTTTT
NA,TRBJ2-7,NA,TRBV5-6,CASSFQGYQLRYEQYF,TGTGCCAGCAGTTTTCAGGGTTATCAACTACGATACGAGCAGTACTTC
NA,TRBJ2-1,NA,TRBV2,CASRGGEAYNEQFF,TGTGCCAGCAGGGGGGGAGAAGCGTACAATGAGCAGTTCTTC
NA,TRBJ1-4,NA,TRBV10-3,CAISGGGNEKLFF,TGTGCCATCAGTGGGGGGGGTAATGAAAAACTGTTTTTT
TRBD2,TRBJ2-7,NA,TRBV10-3,CAISESVGGGLTYEQYF,TGTGCCATCAGTGAGTCGGTCGGGGGGGGCCTCACCTACGAGCAGTACTTC
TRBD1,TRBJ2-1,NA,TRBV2,CASSAYRGNEQFF,TGTGCCAGCAGCGCGTACAGGGGCAATGAGCAGTTCTTC